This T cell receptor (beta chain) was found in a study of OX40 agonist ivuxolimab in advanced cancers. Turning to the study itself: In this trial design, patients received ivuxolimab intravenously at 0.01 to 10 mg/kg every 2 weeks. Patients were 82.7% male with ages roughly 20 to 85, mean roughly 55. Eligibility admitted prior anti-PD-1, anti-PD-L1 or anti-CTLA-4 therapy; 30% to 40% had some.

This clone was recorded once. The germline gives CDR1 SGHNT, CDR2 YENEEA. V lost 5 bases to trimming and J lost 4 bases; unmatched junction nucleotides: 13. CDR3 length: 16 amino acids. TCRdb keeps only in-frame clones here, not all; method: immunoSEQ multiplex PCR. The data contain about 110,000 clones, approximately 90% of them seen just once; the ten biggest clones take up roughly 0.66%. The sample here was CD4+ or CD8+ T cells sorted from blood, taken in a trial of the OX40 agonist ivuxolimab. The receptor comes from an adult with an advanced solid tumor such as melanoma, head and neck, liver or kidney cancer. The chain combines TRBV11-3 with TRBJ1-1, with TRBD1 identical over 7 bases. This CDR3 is CASSPSWGQRLTEAFF. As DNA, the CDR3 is TGTGCCAGCAGCCCCTCTTGGGGACAGCGCCTCACTGAAGCTTTCTTT.